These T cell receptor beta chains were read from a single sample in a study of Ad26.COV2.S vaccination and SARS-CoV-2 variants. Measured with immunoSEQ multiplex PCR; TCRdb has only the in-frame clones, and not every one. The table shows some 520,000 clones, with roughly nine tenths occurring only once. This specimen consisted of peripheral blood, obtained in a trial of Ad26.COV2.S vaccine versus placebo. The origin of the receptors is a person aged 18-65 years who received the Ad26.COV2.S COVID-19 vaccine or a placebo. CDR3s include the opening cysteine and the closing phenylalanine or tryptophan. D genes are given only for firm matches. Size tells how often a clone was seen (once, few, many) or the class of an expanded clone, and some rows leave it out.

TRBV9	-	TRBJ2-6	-	TGTGCCAGCAGCGTAGGAATTCTCGGGACTGGGGCCAACGTCCTGACTTTC	CASSVGILGTGANVLTF
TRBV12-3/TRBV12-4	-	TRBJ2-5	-	TGTGCCAGCAGTTTACCCCCAGAGACCCAGTACTTC	CASSLPPETQYF
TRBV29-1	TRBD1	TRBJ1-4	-	TGCAGCGTCGCGGGACAGGGTAATGAAAAACTGTTTTTT	CSVAGQGNEKLFF
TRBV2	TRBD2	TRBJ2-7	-	TGTGCCAGCAGTTACGGACTAGCCTACGAGCAGTACTTC	CASSYGLAYEQYF
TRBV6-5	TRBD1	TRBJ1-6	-	TGTGCCAGCAGCCTGGGACAGCCAACGAATTCACCCCTCCACTTT	CASSLGQPTNSPLHF
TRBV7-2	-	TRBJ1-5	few	TGTGCCAGCAGCTTAGCAGGGGTGCTACAGCCCCAGCATTTT	CASSLAGVLQPQHF
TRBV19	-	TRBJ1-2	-	TGTGCCAGTAGTTTCCAAAGACAGACTCCTAACTATGGCTACACCTTC	CASSFQRQTPNYGYTF
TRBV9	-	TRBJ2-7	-	TGTGCCAGCAGCGTTAAGGAGGCGCTCGGGGAGCAGTACTTC	CASSVKEALGEQYF
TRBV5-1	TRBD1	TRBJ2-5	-	TGCGCCAGCAACCGGGACAGGGGGCGCGGGGAGACCCAGTACTTC	CASNRDRGRGETQYF
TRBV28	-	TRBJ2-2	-	TGTGCCAGCAGTTTTGATAATAGAAACACCGGGGAGCTGTTTTTT	CASSFDNRNTGELFF
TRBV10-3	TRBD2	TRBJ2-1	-	TGTGCCACCCTAGCGGAGACGGACAATGAGCAGTTCTTC	CATLAETDNEQFF
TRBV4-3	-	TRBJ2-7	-	TGCGCCAGCAGCCAAGAGATTGGGTACGAGCAGTACTTC	CASSQEIGYEQYF
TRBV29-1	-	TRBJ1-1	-	TGCAGCGTTGCCGGAGGAATCGGAACTGAAGCTTTCTTT	CSVAGGIGTEAFF
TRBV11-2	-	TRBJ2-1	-	TGTGCCAGCAGGCGGGACTCCCCCCCCTACAATGAGCAGTTCTTC	CASRRDSPPYNEQFF
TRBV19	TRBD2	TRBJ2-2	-	TGTGCCAGTGCCGGGGGGCTAGCGGGAGGAGTCACCGGGGAGCTGTTTTTT	CASAGGLAGGVTGELFF
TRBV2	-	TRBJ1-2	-	TGTGCCAGCAGTGAGAACAGGGAGATGGGTGGCTACACCTTC	CASSENREMGGYTF
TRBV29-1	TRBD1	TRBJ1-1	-	TGCAGCGTTGAAATTTTCGGGACAGGGAACACTGAAGCTTTCTTT	CSVEIFGTGNTEAFF
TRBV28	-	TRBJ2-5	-	TGTGCCAGCAGTTTATTAGGCGCTCTTCCCCAGTACTTC	CASSLLGALPQYF
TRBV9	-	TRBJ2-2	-	TGTGCCAGCAGCGTAGAGACCCGGTCCCCCGGGGAGCTGTTTTTT	CASSVETRSPGELFF
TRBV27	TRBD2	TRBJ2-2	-	TGTGCCAGCAGTTCGTGGACTAGCGGGAGAACCGGGGAGCTGTTTTTT	CASSSWTSGRTGELFF
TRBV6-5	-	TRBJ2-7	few	TGTGCCAGCACGGGGGGCCACAGCCTGACCTACGAGCAGTACTTC	CASTGGHSLTYEQYF
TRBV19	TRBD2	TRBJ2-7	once	TGTGCCAGTAGTCCCAATCACCTAGCGGGAGGTTTCCACGAGCAGTACTTC	CASSPNHLAGGFHEQYF
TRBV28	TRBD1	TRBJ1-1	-	TGTGCCAGCAGGAGGGACAGGGTCACTGAAGCTTTCTTT	CASRRDRVTEAFF
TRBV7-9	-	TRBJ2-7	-	TGTGCCACCACAAATGAACGGGGCAGGTCCGGGCAGTACTTC	CATTNERGRSGQYF
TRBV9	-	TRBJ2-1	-	TGTGCCAGCAGCGTAGCAGGGGTCAATGAGCAGTTCTTC	CASSVAGVNEQFF
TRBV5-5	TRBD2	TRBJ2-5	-	TGTGCCAGCAGCTTCTATCCTAGCGGGTTACAAGAGACCCAGTACTTC	CASSFYPSGLQETQYF
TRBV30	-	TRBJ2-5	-	TGTGCCTGGGAAGTAGGAGGGTCGTGGGAGACCCAGTACTTC	CAWEVGGSWETQYF
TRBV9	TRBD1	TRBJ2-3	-	TGTGCCAGCAGCCAACGGGACAGGGGCACAGATACGCAGTATTTT	CASSQRDRGTDTQYF